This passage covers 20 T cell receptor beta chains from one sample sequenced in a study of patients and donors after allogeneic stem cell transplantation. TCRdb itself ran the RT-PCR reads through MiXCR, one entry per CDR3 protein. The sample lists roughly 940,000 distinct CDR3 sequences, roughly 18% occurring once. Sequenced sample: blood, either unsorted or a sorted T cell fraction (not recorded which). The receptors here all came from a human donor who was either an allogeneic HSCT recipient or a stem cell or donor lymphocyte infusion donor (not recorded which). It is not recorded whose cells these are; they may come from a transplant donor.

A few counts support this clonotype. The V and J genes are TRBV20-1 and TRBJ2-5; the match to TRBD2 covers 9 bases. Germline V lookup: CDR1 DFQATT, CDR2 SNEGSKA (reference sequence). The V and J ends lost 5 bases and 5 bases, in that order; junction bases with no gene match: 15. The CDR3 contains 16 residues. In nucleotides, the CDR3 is TGCAGTGCTCTAACGACTAGCGGAGACAAATCCGAGACCCAGTACTTC. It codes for CSALTTSGDKSETQYF.

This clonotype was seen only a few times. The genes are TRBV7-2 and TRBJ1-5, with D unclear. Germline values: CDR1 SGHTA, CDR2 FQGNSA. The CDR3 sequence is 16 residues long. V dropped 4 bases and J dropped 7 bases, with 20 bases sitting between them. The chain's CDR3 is CASSSGQKESGQPQHF. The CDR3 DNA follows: TGTGCCAGCAGCTCAGGCCAGAAGGAGAGTGGGCAGCCCCAGCATTTT.

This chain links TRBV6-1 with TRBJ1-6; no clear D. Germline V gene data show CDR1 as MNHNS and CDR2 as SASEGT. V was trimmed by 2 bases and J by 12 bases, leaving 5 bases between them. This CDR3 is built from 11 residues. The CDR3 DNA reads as TGTGCCAGCAGTGAATCGAAACCCCTCCACTTT. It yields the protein CASSESKPLHF.

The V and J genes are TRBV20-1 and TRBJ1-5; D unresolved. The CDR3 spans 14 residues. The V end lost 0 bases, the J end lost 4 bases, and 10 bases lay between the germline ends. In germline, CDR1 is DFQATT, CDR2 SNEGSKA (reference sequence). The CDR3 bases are TGCAGTGCTAGAGAGCTGGCAAAAAATCAGCCCCAGCATTTT. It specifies CSARELAKNQPQHF.

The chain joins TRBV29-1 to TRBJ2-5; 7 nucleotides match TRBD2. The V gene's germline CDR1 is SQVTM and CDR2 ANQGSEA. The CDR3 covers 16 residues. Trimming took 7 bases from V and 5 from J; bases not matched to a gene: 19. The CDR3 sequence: CSAAHTGLRGRETQYF. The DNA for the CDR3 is TGCAGCGCTGCACACACGGGACTACGCGGTAGGGAGACCCAGTACTTC.

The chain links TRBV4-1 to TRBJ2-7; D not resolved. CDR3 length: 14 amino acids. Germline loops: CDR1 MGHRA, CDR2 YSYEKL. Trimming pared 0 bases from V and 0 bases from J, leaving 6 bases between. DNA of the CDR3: TGCGCCAGCAGCCAAGAGCCAAACTCCTACGAGCAGTACTTC. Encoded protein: CASSQEPNSYEQYF.

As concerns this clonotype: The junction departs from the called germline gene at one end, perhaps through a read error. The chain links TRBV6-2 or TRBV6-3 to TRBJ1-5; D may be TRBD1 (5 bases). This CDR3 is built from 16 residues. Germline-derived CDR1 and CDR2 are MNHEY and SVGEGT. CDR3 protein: CASSYSRHQGNQPQHF. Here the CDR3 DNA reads TGTGCCAGCAGTTACTCTCGGCACCAGGGCAACCAGCCCCAGCATTTT.

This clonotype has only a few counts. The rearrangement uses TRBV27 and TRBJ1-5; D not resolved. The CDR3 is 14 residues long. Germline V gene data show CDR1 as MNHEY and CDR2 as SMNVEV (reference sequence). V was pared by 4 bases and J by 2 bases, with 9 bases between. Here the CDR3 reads CASSYFFGNQPQHF. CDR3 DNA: TGTGCCAGCAGTTACTTTTTTGGCAATCAGCCCCAGCATTTT.

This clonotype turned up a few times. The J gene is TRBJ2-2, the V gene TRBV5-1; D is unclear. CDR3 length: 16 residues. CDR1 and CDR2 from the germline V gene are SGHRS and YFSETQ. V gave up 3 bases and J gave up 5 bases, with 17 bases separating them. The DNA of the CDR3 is TGCGCCAGCAGCTCTGGTCACGCGCCCCTTACCGGGGAGCTGTTTTTT. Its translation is CASSSGHAPLTGELFF.

In DNA form, the CDR3 reads TGTGCCAGCGCGGTAAACGGCAGGGGGACCGGGGAGCTGTTTTTT. It is translated as CASAVNGRGTGELFF. The rearrangement joins TRBV6-1 to TRBJ2-2, with 7 bases aligning to TRBD1. The ends lost 8 bases at V and 5 bases at J; junction bases unmatched: 11. Germline CDR1 MNHNS, CDR2 SASEGT. The CDR3 sequence is 15 residues long.

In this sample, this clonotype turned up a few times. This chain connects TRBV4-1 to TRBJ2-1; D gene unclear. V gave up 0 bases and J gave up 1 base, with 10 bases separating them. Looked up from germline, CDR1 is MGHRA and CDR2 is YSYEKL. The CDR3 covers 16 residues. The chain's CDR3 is CASSQERGHSYNEQFF. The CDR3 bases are TGCGCCAGCAGCCAAGAGCGCGGCCATTCCTACAATGAGCAGTTCTTC.

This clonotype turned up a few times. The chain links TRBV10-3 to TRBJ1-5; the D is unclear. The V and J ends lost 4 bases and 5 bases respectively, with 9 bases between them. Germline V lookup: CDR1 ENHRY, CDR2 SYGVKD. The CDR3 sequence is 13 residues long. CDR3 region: CAISGSLHQPQHF. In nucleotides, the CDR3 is TGTGCCATCAGTGGCAGCTTACATCAGCCCCAGCATTTT.

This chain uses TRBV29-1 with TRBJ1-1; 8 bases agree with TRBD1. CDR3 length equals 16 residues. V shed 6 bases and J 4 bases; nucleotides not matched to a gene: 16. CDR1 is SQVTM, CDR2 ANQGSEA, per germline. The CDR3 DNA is TGCAGCGTGTCGTACCCGCGACAGGGGTGGCCCACTGAAGCTTTCTTT. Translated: CSVSYPRQGWPTEAFF.

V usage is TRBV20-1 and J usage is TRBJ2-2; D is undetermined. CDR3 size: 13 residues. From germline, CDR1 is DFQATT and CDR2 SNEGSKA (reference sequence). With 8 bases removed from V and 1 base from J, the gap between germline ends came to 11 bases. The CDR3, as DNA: TGCAGTAAATCCAGACAGAACACCGGGGAGCTGTTTTTT. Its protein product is CSKSRQNTGELFF.

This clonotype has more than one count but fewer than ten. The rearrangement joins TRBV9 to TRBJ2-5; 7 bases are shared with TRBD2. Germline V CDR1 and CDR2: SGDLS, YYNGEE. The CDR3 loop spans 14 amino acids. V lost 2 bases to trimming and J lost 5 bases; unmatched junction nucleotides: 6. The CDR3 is CASSVASGEETQYF. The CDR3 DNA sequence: TGTGCCAGCAGCGTCGCTAGCGGAGAGGAGACCCAGTACTTC.

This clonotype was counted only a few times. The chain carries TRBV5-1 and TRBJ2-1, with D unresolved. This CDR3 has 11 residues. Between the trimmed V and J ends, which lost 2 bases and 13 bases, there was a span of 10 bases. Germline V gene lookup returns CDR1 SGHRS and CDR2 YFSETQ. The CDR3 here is CASSLSSVQFF. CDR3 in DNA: TGCGCCAGCAGCTTAAGCAGCGTTCAGTTCTTC.

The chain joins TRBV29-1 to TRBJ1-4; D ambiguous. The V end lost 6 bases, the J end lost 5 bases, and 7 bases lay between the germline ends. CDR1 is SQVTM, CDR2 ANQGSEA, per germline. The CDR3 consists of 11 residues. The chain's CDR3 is CSVGSNEKLFF. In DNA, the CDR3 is TGCAGCGTGGGGTCGAATGAAAAACTGTTTTTT.

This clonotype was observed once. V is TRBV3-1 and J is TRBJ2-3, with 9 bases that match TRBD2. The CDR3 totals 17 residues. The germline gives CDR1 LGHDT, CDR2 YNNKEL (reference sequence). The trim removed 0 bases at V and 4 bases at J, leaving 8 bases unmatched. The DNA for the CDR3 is TGTGCCAGCAGCCAAGATCTGGGTAGCGGGAGTTCAGATACGCAGTATTTT. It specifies CASSQDLGSGSSDTQYF.

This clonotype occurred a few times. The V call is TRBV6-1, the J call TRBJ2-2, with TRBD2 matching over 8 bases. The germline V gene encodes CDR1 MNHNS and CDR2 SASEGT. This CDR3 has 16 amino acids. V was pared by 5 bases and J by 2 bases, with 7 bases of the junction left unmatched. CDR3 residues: CASSPSAGDNTGELFF. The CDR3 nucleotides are TGTGCCAGCAGTCCATCAGCGGGAGACAACACCGGGGAGCTGTTTTTT.

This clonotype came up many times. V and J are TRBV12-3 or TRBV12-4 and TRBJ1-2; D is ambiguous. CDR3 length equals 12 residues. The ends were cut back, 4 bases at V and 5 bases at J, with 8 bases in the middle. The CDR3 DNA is TGTGCCAGCAGTTACCAGGAGTATGGCTACACCTTC. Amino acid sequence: CASSYQEYGYTF.